These T cell receptor beta chains were read from a single sample in a study of graft-versus-host responses after intestinal transplantation. The assay was immunoSEQ multiplex PCR, and TCRdb's table has in-frame clones only and misses some. The sample includes roughly 110,000 clones, roughly nine tenths of them seen just once. No antigen is known for these receptors. The sample in question was unstimulated CD4+ T cells sorted from spleen or lymph node cells, obtained before transplant. The source is a human donor who was the organ donor for an intestinal transplant. Both conserved end residues are part of each CDR3. The D gene is left open where the match is weak. Rows may omit the clone size; those that give it use once, few, many or a size class.

clone size	V gene	D gene	J gene	CDR3 DNA	CDR3 protein
.	TRBV6-6	.	TRBJ1-2	TGTGCCAGCATCCGAACTACAGGGAACTATGGCTACACCTTC	CASIRTTGNYGYTF
.	TRBV6-6	.	TRBJ1-2	TGTGCCAGCAGCGTCGGGGAGAGGGGCTACACCTTC	CASSVGERGYTF
.	TRBV30	.	TRBJ1-2	TGTGCCTGGAGCGGGGGGCACTATGGCTACACCTTC	CAWSGGHYGYTF
.	TRBV29-1	.	TRBJ2-3	TGCAGCGTAGGGGGCACAGATACGCAGTATTTT	CSVGGTDTQYF
.	TRBV10-3	.	TRBJ1-5	TGTGCCATCAGTGAGTCGAGGGGAGGGCAGCCCCAGCATTTT	CAISESRGGQPQHF
.	TRBV4-1	.	TRBJ1-2	TGCGCCAGCAGCCACCCCCCGGGCAGGCTCTATGGCTACACCTTC	CASSHPPGRLYGYTF
once	TRBV5-1	TRBD1	TRBJ2-7	TGCGCCAGCAGCTTCCTGGGACAGCCACCCTACGAGCAGTACTTC	CASSFLGQPPYEQYF
.	TRBV11-2	.	TRBJ2-2	TGTGCCAGCAGTCGTGTGAAAGGGCCCACCGGGGAGCTGTTTTTT	CASSRVKGPTGELFF
.	TRBV2	TRBD2	TRBJ2-1	TGTGCCAGCAGTTCCCTTTCTAGCGGGAAACAACTTACAGCCTACAATGAGCAGTTCTTC	CASSSLSSGKQLTAYNEQFF
.	TRBV28	.	TRBJ1-1	TGTGCCAGTGCTGGGGCAGGACGAACTGAAGCTTTCTTT	CASAGAGRTEAFF
.	TRBV5-1	.	TRBJ1-2	TGCGCCAGCAGCTTCCAGGACTATGGCTACACCTTC	CASSFQDYGYTF
.	TRBV30	.	TRBJ2-6	TGTTCTTTTCGGGGTGCAGGGGCCAACGTCCTGACTTTC	CSFRGAGANVLTF
.	TRBV20-1	.	TRBJ2-3	TGCAGTGCTAGAACCCTAGATACGCAGTATTTT	CSARTLDTQYF
.	TRBV10-1	.	TRBJ2-3	TGCGCCTATCCAAGAGAACAACCTAGCACAGATACGCAGTATTTT	CAYPREQPSTDTQYF
.	TRBV6-1	.	TRBJ1-1	TGTGCCAGCAGGATGGGGGGGCAGAACACTGAAGCTTTCTTT	CASRMGGQNTEAFF
few	TRBV6-6	TRBD1	TRBJ2-7	TGTGCCAGCACCATAGGACAGGGGCGTGCCTCCGAGCAGTACTTC	CASTIGQGRASEQYF
.	TRBV30	.	TRBJ1-5	TGTGCCTGGAGTGTACGGGGGAGGGATCAGCCCCAGCATTTT	CAWSVRGRDQPQHF
.	TRBV29-1	TRBD1	TRBJ2-2	TGCAGCGTACAGGGGTATGGCGGGGAGCTGTTTTTT	CSVQGYGGELFF
.	TRBV7-4	.	TRBJ1-5	TGTGCCAGCGGAGGACAGCTCGCTCAGCCCCAGCATTTT	CASGGQLAQPQHF
.	TRBV2	.	TRBJ1-4	TGTGCCAGCAGTGAGGGACTGCGGGCTAATGAAAAACTGTTTTTT	CASSEGLRANEKLFF
.	TRBV6-1	TRBD1	TRBJ2-3	TGTGCCAGCAGTGAAGGACAGGGTTTCGCAGATACGCAGTATTTT	CASSEGQGFADTQYF
.	TRBV10-3	TRBD1	TRBJ2-7	TGTGCCATCAGTGAGGGGACAGCAAACTCCTACGAGCAGTACTTC	CAISEGTANSYEQYF
.	TRBV11-3	TRBD1	TRBJ2-1	TGTGCCAGCAGCTTAGGCCGGGACAGGGTGTACAATGAGCAGTTCTTC	CASSLGRDRVYNEQFF
.	TRBV7-9	.	TRBJ2-7	TGTGCCAGCAGCTTAGGGCGGGGATCCGAGCAGTACTTC	CASSLGRGSEQYF
.	TRBV6-5	TRBD2	TRBJ2-7	TGTGCCAGCACCCGGACTAGCGGAGCCTACGAGCAGTACTTC	CASTRTSGAYEQYF
.	TRBV29-1	.	TRBJ2-3	TGCAGCGTTGGTCACAGGCTCACAGATACGCAGTATTTT	CSVGHRLTDTQYF
.	TRBV27	.	TRBJ2-3	TGTGCCAGCAGACTCTTCGGGACACAGGGCACAGATACGCAGTATTTT	CASRLFGTQGTDTQYF
.	TRBV7-3	.	TRBJ2-3	TGTGCCAGCAGCTTAAGAGGGGTGGCCACAGATACGCAGTATTTT	CASSLRGVATDTQYF
.	TRBV7-8	.	TRBJ1-1	TGTGCCAGCAGCTTAGTAAGGGACCTAACGAACACTGAAGCTTTCTTT	CASSLVRDLTNTEAFF
.	TRBV5-6	.	TRBJ2-1	TGTGCCAGCAGCCCCAGGGACTCACTAGTCCAGCAGTTCTTC	CASSPRDSLVQQFF
.	TRBV2	TRBD2	TRBJ2-1	TGTGCCAGCAGGATCGGTCTAGCGGGAGGGAATGAGCAGTTCTTC	CASRIGLAGGNEQFF
.	TRBV29-1	.	TRBJ1-2	TGCAGCGTTGACAAAAACTATGGCTACACCTTC	CSVDKNYGYTF
.	TRBV5-1	TRBD1	TRBJ2-3	TGCGCCAGCAGCCAGGGGACAGCCAACTCAGATACGCAGTATTTT	CASSQGTANSDTQYF
.	TRBV5-1	TRBD1	TRBJ2-7	TGCGCCAGCAGCTTGGCCTACGGGACAGGGCGATTCGAGCAGTACTTC	CASSLAYGTGRFEQYF
few	TRBV10-3	TRBD1	TRBJ1-1	TGTGCCATCACTGGGGACAGGGGGAATACTGAAGCTTTCTTT	CAITGDRGNTEAFF
.	TRBV28	TRBD2	TRBJ2-2	TGTGCCAGCAGTTTAAAAAGGGGACTAGCGGGAGGTTGGACCGGGGAGCTGTTTTTT	CASSLKRGLAGGWTGELFF
.	TRBV7-2	.	TRBJ2-7	TGTGCCAGCAGCTTAAGTTCTTTACTCTACGAGCAGTACTTC	CASSLSSLLYEQYF
.	TRBV2	TRBD2	TRBJ2-1	TGTGCCAGCAGTGATCGGGGGCTAGCGGGAAGGAATGGTTACAATGAGCAGTTCTTC	CASSDRGLAGRNGYNEQFF
once	TRBV2	.	TRBJ1-1	TGTGCCAGCAGGGCCACCGAAGCGAACACTGAAGCTTTCTTT	CASRATEANTEAFF
.	TRBV7-2	.	TRBJ1-4	TGTGCCAGCAGCTTAGTGTCGCCCCAGCGGGAACTGTTTTTT	CASSLVSPQRELFF
.	TRBV4-1	.	TRBJ2-1	TGCGCCAGCAGCCCGCGGAGCGGAGGCGGCTACAATGAGCAGTTCTTC	CASSPRSGGGYNEQFF
.	TRBV9	TRBD1	TRBJ2-5	TGTGCCAGCAGCCCGAGGGGGCGGCAAGAGACCCAGTACTTC	CASSPRGRQETQYF
.	TRBV19	.	TRBJ1-1	TGTGCCAGTAGTTACGCACTCCGGACCACTGAAGCTTTCTTT	CASSYALRTTEAFF
once	TRBV19	TRBD1	TRBJ1-3	TGTGCCAGTAGTATAGAGCACTCGACAGGGTCCGGAAACACCATATATTTT	CASSIEHSTGSGNTIYF
.	TRBV2	TRBD1	TRBJ1-2	TGTGCCAGCAAAACCGGGACAGGGTACTATGGCTACACCTTC	CASKTGTGYYGYTF
.	TRBV5-1	.	TRBJ2-5	TGCGCCAGCAGCCCTACACTACTTTCACAAGAGACCCAGTACTTC	CASSPTLLSQETQYF
.	TRBV11-2	TRBD2	TRBJ2-3	TGTGCCAGCAGCTTATTAGCGGGAGGACTTAAACTGAGCACAGATACGCAGTATTTT	CASSLLAGGLKLSTDTQYF
.	TRBV30	.	TRBJ2-3	TGTGCCTGGAGTGTACGAACAGATACGCAGTATTTT	CAWSVRTDTQYF
once	TRBV30	TRBD2	TRBJ2-7	TGTGCCTGGAGTGTACGACTAGCGGGAGGCTCCGAGCAGTACTTC	CAWSVRLAGGSEQYF
.	TRBV6-5	.	TRBJ2-3	TGTGCCAGCAGTTTGGGGGGAACGCAGTATTTT	CASSLGGTQYF
.	TRBV6-1	.	TRBJ2-7	TGTGCCAGCAGTGGCCCGATCTACGAGCAGTACTTC	CASSGPIYEQYF
.	TRBV7-9	.	TRBJ2-5	TGTGCCAGCAGCTTAGGGACAGTGCAAGAGACCCAGTACTTC	CASSLGTVQETQYF
.	TRBV10-3	.	TRBJ2-2	TGTGCCATCAGTGACTTAGCGCTGAACACCGGGGAGCTGTTTTTT	CAISDLALNTGELFF
.	TRBV19	.	TRBJ2-7	TGTGCCAGTAGTATAGACAGGGCTAGCTACGAGCAGTACTTC	CASSIDRASYEQYF